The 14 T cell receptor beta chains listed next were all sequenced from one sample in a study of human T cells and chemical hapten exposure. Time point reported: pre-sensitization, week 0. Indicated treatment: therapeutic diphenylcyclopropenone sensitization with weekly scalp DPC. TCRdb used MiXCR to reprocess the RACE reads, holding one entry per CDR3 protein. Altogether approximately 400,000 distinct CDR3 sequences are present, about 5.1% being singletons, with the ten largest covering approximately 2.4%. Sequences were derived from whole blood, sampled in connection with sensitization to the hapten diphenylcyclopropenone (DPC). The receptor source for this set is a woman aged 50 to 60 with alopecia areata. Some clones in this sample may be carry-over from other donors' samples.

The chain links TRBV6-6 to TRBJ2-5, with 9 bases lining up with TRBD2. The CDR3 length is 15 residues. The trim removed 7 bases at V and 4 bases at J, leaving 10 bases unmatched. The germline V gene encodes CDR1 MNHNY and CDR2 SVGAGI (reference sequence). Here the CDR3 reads CASTRLAGLGETQYF. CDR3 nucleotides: TGTGCCAGCACCCGCCTAGCGGGACTCGGAGAGACCCAGTACTTC.

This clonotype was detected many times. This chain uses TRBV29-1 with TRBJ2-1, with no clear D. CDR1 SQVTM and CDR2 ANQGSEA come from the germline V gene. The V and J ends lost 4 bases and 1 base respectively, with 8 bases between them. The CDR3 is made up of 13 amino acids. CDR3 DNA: TGCAGCGTTGCTGCACTTTCCTACAATGAGCAGTTCTTC. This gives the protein CSVAALSYNEQFF.

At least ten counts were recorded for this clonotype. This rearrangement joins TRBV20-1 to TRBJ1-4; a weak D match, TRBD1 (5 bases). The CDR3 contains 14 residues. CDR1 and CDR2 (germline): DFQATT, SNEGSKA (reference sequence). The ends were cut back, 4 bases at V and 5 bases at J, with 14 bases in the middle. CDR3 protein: CSAILGVANEKLFF. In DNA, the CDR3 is TGCAGTGCTATCCTGGGGGTCGCAAATGAAAAACTGTTTTTT.

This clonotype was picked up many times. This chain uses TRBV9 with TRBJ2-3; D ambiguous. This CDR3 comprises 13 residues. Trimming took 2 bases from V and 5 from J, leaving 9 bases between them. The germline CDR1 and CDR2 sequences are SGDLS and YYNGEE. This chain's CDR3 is CASSVTFRDTQYF. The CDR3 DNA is TGTGCCAGCAGCGTCACTTTTAGAGATACGCAGTATTTT.

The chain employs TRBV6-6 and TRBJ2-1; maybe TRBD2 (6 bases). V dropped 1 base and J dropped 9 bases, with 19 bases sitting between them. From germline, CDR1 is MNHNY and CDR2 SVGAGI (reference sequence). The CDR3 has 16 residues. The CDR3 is CASSYLTRPPKGEQFF. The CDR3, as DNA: TGTGCCAGCAGTTACTTGACTAGGCCCCCCAAGGGTGAGCAGTTCTTC.

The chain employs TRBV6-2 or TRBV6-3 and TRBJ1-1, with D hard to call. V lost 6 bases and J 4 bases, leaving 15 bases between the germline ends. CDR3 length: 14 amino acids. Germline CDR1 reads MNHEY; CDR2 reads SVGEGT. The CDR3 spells CASSRHRRSTEAFF. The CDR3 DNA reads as TGTGCCAGCAGCCGACATCGCCGTAGCACTGAAGCTTTCTTT.

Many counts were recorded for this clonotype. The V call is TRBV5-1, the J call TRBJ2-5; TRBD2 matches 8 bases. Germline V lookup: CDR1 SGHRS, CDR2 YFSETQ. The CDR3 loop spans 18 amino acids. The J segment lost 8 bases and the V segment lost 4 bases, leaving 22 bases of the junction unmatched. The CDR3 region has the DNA TGCGCCAGCAGCCCAGCCCTAGTGGTCGGGAGGGGACCAAAAACCCAGTACTTC. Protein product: CASSPALVVGRGPKTQYF.

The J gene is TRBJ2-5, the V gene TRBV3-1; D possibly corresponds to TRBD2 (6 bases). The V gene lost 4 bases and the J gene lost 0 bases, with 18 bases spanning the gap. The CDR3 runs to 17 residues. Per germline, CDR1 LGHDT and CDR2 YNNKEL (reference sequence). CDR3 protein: CASSPRTTLSYQETQYF. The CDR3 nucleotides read TGTGCCAGCAGCCCGCGGACTACCTTATCGTACCAAGAGACCCAGTACTTC.

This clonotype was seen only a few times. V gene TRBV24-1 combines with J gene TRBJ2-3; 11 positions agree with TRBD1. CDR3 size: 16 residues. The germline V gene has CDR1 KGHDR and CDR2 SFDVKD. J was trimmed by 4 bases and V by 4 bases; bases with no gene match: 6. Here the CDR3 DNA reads TGTGCCACCAGTGACACCGGGACAGGGGGGTCAGATACGCAGTATTTT. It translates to CATSDTGTGGSDTQYF.

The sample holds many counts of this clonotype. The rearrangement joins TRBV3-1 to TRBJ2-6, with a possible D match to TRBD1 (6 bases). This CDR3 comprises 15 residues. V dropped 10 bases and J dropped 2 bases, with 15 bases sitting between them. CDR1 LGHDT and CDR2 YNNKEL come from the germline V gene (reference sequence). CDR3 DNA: TGTGCCAACGAGGACAGCCTAGCTGGGGCCAACGTCCTGACTTTC. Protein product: CANEDSLAGANVLTF. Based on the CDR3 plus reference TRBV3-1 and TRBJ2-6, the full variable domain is DTAVSQTPKYLVTQMGNDKSIKCEQNLGHDTMYWYKQDSKKFLKIMFSYNNKELIINETVPNRFSPKSPDKAHLNLHINSLELGDSAVYFCANEDSLAGANVLTFGAGSRLTVL.

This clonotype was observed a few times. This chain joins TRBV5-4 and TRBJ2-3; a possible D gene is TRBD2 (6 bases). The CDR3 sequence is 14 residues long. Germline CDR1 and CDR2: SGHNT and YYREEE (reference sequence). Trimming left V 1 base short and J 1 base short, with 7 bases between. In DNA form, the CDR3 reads TGTGCCAGCAGCTTGTGGGGGGGCACAGATACGCAGTATTTT. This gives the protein CASSLWGGTDTQYF.

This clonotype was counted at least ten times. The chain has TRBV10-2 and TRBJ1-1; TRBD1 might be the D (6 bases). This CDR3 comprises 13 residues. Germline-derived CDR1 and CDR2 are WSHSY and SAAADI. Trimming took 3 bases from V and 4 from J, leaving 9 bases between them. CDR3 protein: CASSEQGSTEAFF. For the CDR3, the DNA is TGCGCCAGCAGTGAACAGGGCAGCACTGAAGCTTTCTTT.

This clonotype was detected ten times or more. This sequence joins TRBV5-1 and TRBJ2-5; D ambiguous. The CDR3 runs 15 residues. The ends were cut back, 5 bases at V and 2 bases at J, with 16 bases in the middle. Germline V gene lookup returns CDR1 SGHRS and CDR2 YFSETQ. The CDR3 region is CASRTVRTDQETQYF. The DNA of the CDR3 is TGCGCCAGCAGAACTGTTCGGACGGATCAAGAGACCCAGTACTTC.

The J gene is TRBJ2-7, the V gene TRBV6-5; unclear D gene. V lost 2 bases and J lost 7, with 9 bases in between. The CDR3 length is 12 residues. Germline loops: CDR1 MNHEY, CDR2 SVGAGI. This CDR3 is CASSYRLGEQYF. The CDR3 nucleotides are TGTGCCAGCAGTTACCGCCTTGGGGAGCAGTACTTC.